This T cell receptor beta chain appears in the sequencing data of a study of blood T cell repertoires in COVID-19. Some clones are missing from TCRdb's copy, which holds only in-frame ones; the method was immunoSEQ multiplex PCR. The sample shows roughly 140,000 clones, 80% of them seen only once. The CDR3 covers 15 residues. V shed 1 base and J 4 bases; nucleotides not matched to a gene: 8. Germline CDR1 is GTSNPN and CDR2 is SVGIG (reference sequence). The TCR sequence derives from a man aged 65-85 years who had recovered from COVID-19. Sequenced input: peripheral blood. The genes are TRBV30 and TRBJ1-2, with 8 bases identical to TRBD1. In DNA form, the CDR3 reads TGTGCCTGGAGTGGCTTCCTAGGACAGGGCTATGGCTACACCTTC. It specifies CAWSGFLGQGYGYTF.